Each of the 22 T cell receptor beta chains below was sequenced from the same sample in a study of T cell clusters in autoimmune cytopenias. Each sample's input was around 270 ng genomic DNA, roughly 40,000 genome equivalents. Multiplex touch-down PCR amplified TRB using TRB-A and TRB-B pools in one tube. TCRdb reprocessed the multiplex PCR reads, with one entry per CDR3 protein and no DNA. This sample's clone table lists about 15,000 distinct CDR3 sequences. The sequencing sample was made of peripheral blood. These receptors all come from a human donor with an autoimmune cytopenia or autoimmune hepatitis (not recorded which).

The CDR3 sequence is CASSLDRGMGEKLFF. The chain has TRBV12-3 or TRBV12-4 and TRBJ1-4; TCRdb selects TRBD1, and the lack of DNA leaves this call unchecked. This CDR3 comprises 15 residues.

V usage is TRBV30 and J usage is TRBJ1-4. The CDR3 length is 14 residues. Germline V CDR1 and CDR2: GTSNPN, SVGIG (reference sequence). This chain's CDR3 is CAWSTGSWGEKLFF.

V gene TRBV7-2 combines with J gene TRBJ2-7; TCRdb outputs TRBD1, but without DNA this stays unchecked. The CDR3 runs to 13 residues. Germline CDR1 and CDR2: SGHTA and FQGNSA. The CDR3 here is CASSSGGPYEQYF.

The chain recombines TRBV5-6 with TRBJ2-2; TCRdb calls TRBD2, which cannot be checked without DNA. This CDR3 spans 15 amino acids. Germline CDR1 reads SGHDT; CDR2 reads YYEEEE. CDR3 sequence: CASSFPSGRSGELFF.

V gene TRBV6-1 combines with J gene TRBJ2-7; TCRdb picks TRBD1, but there is no DNA to check that call. The CDR3 extends over 15 amino acids. Germline values: CDR1 MNHNS, CDR2 SASEGT. The CDR3 here is CASTSGTTGSYEQYF.

The CDR3 region is CASSLQGAPFSGANVLTF. The rearrangement joins TRBV27 to TRBJ2-6; TCRdb calls TRBD1, which cannot be checked without DNA. The CDR3 covers 18 residues. Germline loops: CDR1 MNHEY, CDR2 SMNVEV (reference sequence).

Frequency places this clonotype as medium-sized (0.01 to 0.1%). This chain joins TRBV19 and TRBJ2-1; TCRdb returns TRBD1, unconfirmable since there is no DNA. The CDR3 loop spans 13 amino acids. Per germline, CDR1 LNHDA and CDR2 SQIVND (reference sequence). CDR3: CASASGGLNEQFF.

According to its frequency, this clonotype is medium-sized. The rearrangement joins TRBV29-1 to TRBJ2-1; the TRBD2 assignment by TCRdb is unverifiable without DNA. CDR1 SQVTM and CDR2 ANQGSEA come from the germline V gene. The CDR3 contains 15 residues. CDR3: CSVEEGGVVVSEQFF.

This chain connects TRBV7-3 to TRBJ2-1; TCRdb returns TRBD1, unconfirmable since there is no DNA. Germline values: CDR1 SGHTA, CDR2 FQGTGA. The CDR3 runs 12 residues. This chain's CDR3 is CASSSAGREQFF.

The gene calls are TRBV5-1 and TRBJ2-3; absent DNA, TCRdb's TRBD1 call cannot be checked. CDR1 and CDR2 (germline): SGHRS, YFSETQ. CDR3 length: 12 amino acids. The CDR3 sequence: CASRRGTDTQYF.

The V call is TRBV14, the J call TRBJ2-3; TCRdb returns TRBD1, unconfirmable since there is no DNA. CDR1 and CDR2 (germline): SGHDN, FVKESK. This CDR3 contains 14 residues. CDR3 in amino acids: CASSRGSFTDTQYF.

V usage is TRBV30 and J usage is TRBJ2-3; TCRdb selects TRBD2, and the lack of DNA leaves this call unchecked. The CDR3 is made up of 14 amino acids. Germline V gene sequence: CDR1 GTSNPN, CDR2 SVGIG (reference sequence). The CDR3 loop is CAWTGLAGPDTQYF.

This chain links TRBV27 with TRBJ2-5; TCRdb's assignment of TRBD1 cannot be checked, as there is no DNA. The CDR3 has 13 residues. Germline V gene sequence: CDR1 MNHEY, CDR2 SMNVEV (reference sequence). The CDR3 here is CASPTGGAETQYF.

The chain recombines TRBV19 with TRBJ2-1; the D call of TRBD1 rests on TCRdb alone, since no DNA is present to check it. From germline, CDR1 is LNHDA and CDR2 SQIVND (reference sequence). This CDR3 spans 15 amino acids. The chain's CDR3 is CASSIAGVSYNEQFF.

The chain recombines TRBV18 with TRBJ2-2; TCRdb reports TRBD1, a call that lacks DNA to check it against. The CDR3 contains 19 residues. Germline V gene data show CDR1 as KGHSH and CDR2 as LQKENI. The CDR3 protein is CASSPRWDRPPAGAGELFF.

This chain connects TRBV12-3 or TRBV12-4 to TRBJ1-5; the TRBD1 assignment by TCRdb is unverifiable without DNA. This CDR3 contains 17 residues. This CDR3 is CASSDGGAGSGNQPQHF.

The rearrangement joins TRBV5-4 to TRBJ2-2; TCRdb proposes TRBD1, but this gene call is untestable without DNA. This CDR3 comprises 16 residues. CDR1 is SGHNT and CDR2 is YYREEE in the germline V gene (reference sequence). CDR3 loop: CASSLKDRLNTGELFF.

This chain uses TRBV6-2 or TRBV6-3 with TRBJ2-1; absent DNA, TCRdb's TRBD1 call cannot be checked. CDR1 and CDR2 from the germline V gene are MNHEY and SVGEGT. This CDR3 contains 16 residues. The CDR3 sequence: CASSFPSSGGFYEQFF.

This chain uses TRBV19 with TRBJ1-4; TCRdb selects TRBD1, and the lack of DNA leaves this call unchecked. The CDR3 totals 16 residues. Germline V gene lookup returns CDR1 LNHDA and CDR2 SQIVND (reference sequence). The CDR3 loop is CASSTYRQGANEKLFF.

This clonotype is identified as medium-sized from frequency. V and J are TRBV6-5 and TRBJ1-2. The length of the CDR3 is 12 residues. Germline values: CDR1 MNHEY, CDR2 SVGAGI. CDR3 loop: CASSYSGYGYTF.

The chain carries TRBV7-2 and TRBJ2-5; without DNA, the TCRdb call of TRBD2 cannot be checked. Germline V gene lookup returns CDR1 SGHTA and CDR2 FQGNSA. This CDR3 is built from 15 residues. CDR3 sequence reads: CASSLGLAGQETQYF.

V is TRBV19 and J is TRBJ2-7; TCRdb's assignment of TRBD2 cannot be checked, as there is no DNA. Germline V gene sequence: CDR1 LNHDA, CDR2 SQIVND (reference sequence). This CDR3 is built from 15 residues. The CDR3 sequence: CASSLSRREINEQYF.